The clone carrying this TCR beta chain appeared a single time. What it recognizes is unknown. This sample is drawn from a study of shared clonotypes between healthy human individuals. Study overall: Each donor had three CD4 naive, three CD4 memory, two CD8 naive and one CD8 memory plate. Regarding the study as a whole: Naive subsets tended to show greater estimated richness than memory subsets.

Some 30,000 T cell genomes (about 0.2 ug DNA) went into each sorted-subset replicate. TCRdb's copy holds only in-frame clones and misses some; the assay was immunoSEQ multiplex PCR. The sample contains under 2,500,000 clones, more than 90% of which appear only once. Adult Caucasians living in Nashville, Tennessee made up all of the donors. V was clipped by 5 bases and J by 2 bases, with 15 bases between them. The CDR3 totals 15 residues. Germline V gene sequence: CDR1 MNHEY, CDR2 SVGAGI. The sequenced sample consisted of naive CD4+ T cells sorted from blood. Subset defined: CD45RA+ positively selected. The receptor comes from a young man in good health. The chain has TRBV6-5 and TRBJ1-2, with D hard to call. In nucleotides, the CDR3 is TGTGCCAGCAGTCCCTCCTTCGACGGCAACTATGGCTACACCTTC. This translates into CASSPSFDGNYGYTF.